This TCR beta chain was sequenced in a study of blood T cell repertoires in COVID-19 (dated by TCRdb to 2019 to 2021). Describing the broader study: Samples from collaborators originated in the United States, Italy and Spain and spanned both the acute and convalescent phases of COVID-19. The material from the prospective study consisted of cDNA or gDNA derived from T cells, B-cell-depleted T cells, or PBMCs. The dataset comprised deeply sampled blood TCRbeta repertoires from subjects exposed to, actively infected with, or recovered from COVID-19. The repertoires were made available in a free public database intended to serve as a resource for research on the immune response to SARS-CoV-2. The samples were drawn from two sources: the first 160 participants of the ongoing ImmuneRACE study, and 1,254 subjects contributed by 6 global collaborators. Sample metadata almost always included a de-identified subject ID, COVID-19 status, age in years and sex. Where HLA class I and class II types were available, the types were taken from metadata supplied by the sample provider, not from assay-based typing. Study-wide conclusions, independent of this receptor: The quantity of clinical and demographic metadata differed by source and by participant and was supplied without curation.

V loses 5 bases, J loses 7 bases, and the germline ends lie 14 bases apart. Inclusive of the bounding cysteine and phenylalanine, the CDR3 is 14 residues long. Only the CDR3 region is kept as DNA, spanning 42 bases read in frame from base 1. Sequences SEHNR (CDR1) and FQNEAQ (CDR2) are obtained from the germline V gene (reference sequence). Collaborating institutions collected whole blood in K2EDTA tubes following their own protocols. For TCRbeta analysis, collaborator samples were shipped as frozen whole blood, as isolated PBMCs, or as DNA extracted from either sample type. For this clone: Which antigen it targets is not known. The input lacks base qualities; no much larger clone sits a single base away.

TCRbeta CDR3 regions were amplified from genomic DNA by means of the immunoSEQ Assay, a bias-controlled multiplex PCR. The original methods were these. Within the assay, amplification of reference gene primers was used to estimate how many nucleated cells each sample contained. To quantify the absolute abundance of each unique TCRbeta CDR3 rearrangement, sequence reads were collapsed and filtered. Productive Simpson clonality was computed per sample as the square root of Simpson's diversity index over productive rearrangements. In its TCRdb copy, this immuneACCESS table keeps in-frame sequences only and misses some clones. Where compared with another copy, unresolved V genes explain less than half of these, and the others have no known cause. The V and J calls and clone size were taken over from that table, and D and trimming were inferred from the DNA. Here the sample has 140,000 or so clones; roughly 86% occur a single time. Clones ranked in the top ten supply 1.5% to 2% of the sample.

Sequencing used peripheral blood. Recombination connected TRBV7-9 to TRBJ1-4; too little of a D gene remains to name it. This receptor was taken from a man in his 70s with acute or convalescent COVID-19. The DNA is TGTGCCAGCAGCACGGTCACCGATCGTGAAAAACTGTTTTTT. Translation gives CASSTVTDREKLFF.